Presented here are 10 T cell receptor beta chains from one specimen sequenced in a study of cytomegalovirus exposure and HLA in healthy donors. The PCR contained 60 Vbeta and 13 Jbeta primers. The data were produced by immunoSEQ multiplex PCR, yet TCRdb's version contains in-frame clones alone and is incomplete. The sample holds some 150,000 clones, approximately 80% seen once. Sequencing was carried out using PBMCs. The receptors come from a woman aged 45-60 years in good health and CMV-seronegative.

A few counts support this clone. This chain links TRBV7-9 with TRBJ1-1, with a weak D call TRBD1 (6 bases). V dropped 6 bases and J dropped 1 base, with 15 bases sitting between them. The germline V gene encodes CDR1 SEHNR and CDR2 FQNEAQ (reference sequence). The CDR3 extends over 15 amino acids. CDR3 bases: TGTGCCAGCAGGAACCAATTACAGGGGAACACTGAAGCTTTCTTT. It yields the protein CASRNQLQGNTEAFF.

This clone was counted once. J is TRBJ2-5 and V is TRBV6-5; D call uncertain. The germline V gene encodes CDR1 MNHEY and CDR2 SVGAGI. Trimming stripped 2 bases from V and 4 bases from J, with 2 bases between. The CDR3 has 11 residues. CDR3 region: CASSYLETQYF. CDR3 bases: TGTGCCAGCAGTTACCTAGAGACCCAGTACTTC.

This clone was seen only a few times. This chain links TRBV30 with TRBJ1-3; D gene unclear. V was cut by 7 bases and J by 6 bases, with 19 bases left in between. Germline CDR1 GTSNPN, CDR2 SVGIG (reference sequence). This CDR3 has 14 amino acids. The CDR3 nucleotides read TGTGCCTATACCCCGAGGAAGAATCTAAACACCATATATTTT. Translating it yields CAYTPRKNLNTIYF.

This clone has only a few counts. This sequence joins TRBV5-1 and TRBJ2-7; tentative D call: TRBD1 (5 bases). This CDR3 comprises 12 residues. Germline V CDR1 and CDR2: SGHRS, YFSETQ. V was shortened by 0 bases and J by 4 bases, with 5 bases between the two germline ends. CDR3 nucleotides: TGCGCCAGCAGCTTGGACAGGTACGAGCAGTACTTC. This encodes CASSLDRYEQYF.

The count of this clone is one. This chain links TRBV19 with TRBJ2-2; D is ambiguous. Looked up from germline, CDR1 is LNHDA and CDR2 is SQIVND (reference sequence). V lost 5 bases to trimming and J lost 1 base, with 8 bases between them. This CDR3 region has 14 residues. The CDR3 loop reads CASSLALNTGELFF. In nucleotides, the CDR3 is TGTGCCAGTAGTCTCGCACTGAACACCGGGGAGCTGTTTTTT.

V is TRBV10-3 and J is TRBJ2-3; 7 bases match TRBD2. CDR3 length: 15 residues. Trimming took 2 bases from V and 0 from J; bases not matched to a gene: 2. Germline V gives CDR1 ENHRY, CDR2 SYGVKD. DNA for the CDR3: TGTGCCATCAGTGAGACAGCGGGGAGCACAGATACGCAGTATTTT. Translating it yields CAISETAGSTDTQYF.

For the CDR3, the DNA is TGTGCCAGCAGCACAACCCAGGGGTCCTCTTACGAGCAGTACTTC. Protein sequence: CASSTTQGSSYEQYF. The chain links TRBV5-6 to TRBJ2-7; tentatively, D is TRBD1 (6 bases). V was shortened by 4 bases and J by 4 bases, with 18 bases between the two germline ends. The CDR3 loop spans 15 amino acids. Germline CDR1 SGHDT, CDR2 YYEEEE.

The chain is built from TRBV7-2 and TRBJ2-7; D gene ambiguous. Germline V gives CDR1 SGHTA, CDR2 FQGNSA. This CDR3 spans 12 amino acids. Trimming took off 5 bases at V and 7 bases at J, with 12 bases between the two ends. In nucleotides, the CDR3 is TGTGCCAGCAGCCTTGACACTCTTGAGCAGTACTTC. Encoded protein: CASSLDTLEQYF.

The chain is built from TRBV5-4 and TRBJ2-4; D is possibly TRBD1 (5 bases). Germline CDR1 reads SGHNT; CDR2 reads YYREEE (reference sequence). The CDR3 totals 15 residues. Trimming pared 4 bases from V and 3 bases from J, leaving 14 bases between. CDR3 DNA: TGTGCCAGCAGCCAGCGCAGGGATTTCAAAAACATTCAGTACTTC. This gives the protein CASSQRRDFKNIQYF.

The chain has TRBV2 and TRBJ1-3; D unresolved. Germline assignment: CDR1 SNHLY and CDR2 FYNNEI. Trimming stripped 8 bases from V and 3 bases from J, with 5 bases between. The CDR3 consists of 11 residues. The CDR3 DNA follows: TGTGCCAGCGGAGGTGGAAACACCATATATTTT. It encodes CASGGGNTIYF. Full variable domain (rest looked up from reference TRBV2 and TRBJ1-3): EPEVTQTPSHQVTQMGQEVILRCVPISNHLYFYWYRQILGQKVEFLVSFYNNEISEKSEIFDDQFSVERPDGSNFTLKIRSTKLEDSAMYFCASGGGNTIYFGEGSWLTVV.